The 18 T cell receptor beta chains reported below all come from one sample, sequenced in a study of cytomegalovirus exposure and HLA in healthy donors. In the PCR, 60 Vbeta and 13 Jbeta primers were used. Method: immunoSEQ multiplex PCR; TCRdb's copy keeps in-frame clones and lacks some. The sample records 85,000 to 100,000 clones, around 82% being singletons. The sequenced material came from PBMCs. These receptors all stem from a woman in her sixties in good health and CMV-seronegative.

The rearrangement links TRBV29-1 to TRBJ1-1, with D perhaps TRBD1 (5 bases). Germline V lookup: CDR1 SQVTM, CDR2 ANQGSEA. The CDR3 has 13 residues. The V end lost 0 bases, the J end lost 5 bases, and 10 bases lay between the germline ends. The CDR3 is CSVEDPGRTEAFF. The CDR3 DNA follows: TGCAGCGTTGAAGATCCAGGGAGGACTGAAGCTTTCTTT.

The V call is TRBV2, the J call TRBJ2-5, with a possible D match to TRBD1 (6 bases). V lost 3 bases and J lost 2, with 7 bases in between. Germline V gives CDR1 SNHLY, CDR2 FYNNEI. This CDR3 is built from 13 residues. Written as DNA, the CDR3 is TGTGCCAGCAGTGAGGACAGACAAGAGACCCAGTACTTC. Its translation: CASSEDRQETQYF.

The J gene is TRBJ1-1, the V gene TRBV18; 7 nucleotides agree with TRBD1. V shed 4 bases and J 1 base; nucleotides not matched to a gene: 3. Germline V gene lookup returns CDR1 KGHSH and CDR2 LQKENI. The CDR3 runs 14 residues. In DNA form, the CDR3 reads TGTGCCAGCTCACGGACAGGCCCGAACACTGAAGCTTTCTTT. As protein: CASSRTGPNTEAFF.

The chain couples TRBV28 to TRBJ2-7, with 11 nucleotides matching TRBD2. There are 14 residues in the CDR3. Per the germline V gene, CDR1 is MDHEN and CDR2 is SYDVKM. J gave up 6 bases and V 6 bases, and 7 bases lay outside the gene matches. The CDR3 coding sequence is TGTGCCAGCAGCTCACTAGCGGGAGAACTCGAGCAGTACTTC. Translating gives CASSSLAGELEQYF. Combining the CDR3 with reference TRBV28 and TRBJ2-7 gives the whole variable domain DVKVTQSSRYLVKRTGEKVFLECVQDMDHENMFWYRQDPGLGLRLIYFSYDVKMKEKGDIPEGYSVSREKKERFSLILESASTNQTSMYLCASSSLAGELEQYFGPGTRLTVT.

J is TRBJ2-7 and V is TRBV15; TRBD1 aligns across 8 bases. This CDR3 region has 15 residues. V lost 3 bases, J lost 0 bases, and 4 bases stayed unmatched. Germline V gene sequence: CDR1 LNHNV, CDR2 YYDKDF (reference sequence). The CDR3 loop is CATSRGTGYSYEQYF. The DNA of the CDR3 is TGTGCCACCAGCAGGGGGACAGGCTACTCCTACGAGCAGTACTTC.

The gene calls are TRBV27 and TRBJ2-7; 7 nucleotides match TRBD2. Trimming cost V 0 bases and J 1 base; bases outside gene matches: 6. Germline CDR1 and CDR2: MNHEY and SMNVEV (reference sequence). This CDR3 is built from 16 residues. The CDR3 sequence is CASSLSYAGVSYEQYF. DNA for the CDR3: TGTGCCAGCAGTTTATCCTATGCGGGAGTGTCCTACGAGCAGTACTTC.

The J gene is TRBJ2-7, the V gene TRBV30, with 9 positions matching TRBD1. V was pared by 5 bases and J by 3 bases, with 5 bases of the junction left unmatched. CDR1 is GTSNPN and CDR2 is SVGIG in the germline V gene (reference sequence). CDR3 length: 13 residues. The CDR3 here is CAWAPGQGYEQYF. In nucleotides, the CDR3 is TGTGCCTGGGCTCCGGGACAGGGCTACGAGCAGTACTTC.

This chain connects TRBV5-4 to TRBJ2-2; possibly TRBD1 for D (6 bases). This CDR3 region has 14 residues. Germline-derived CDR1 and CDR2 are SGHNT and YYREEE (reference sequence). V was cut by 4 bases and J by 5 bases, with 12 bases left in between. The CDR3 DNA is TGTGCCAGCAGCGAGGGGCAGGGGACCGGGGAGCTGTTTTTT. Translation: CASSEGQGTGELFF.

This chain connects TRBV4-3 to TRBJ2-7, with D perhaps matching TRBD2 (6 bases). Germline V gene sequence: CDR1 LGHNA, CDR2 YSLEER. This CDR3 contains 15 residues. V lost 2 bases to trimming and J lost 5 bases, with 16 bases between them. The DNA for the CDR3 is TGCGCCAGCAGCCAAACCCCTGCTAGCGACCACGAGCAGTACTTC. This sequence encodes CASSQTPASDHEQYF.

This sequence joins TRBV10-1 and TRBJ2-7; the D gene is possibly TRBD1 (6 bases). V gave up 2 bases and J gave up 4 bases, with 6 bases separating them. Germline V CDR1 and CDR2: WNHNN, SYGVQD (reference sequence). The CDR3 runs 12 residues. The CDR3 spells CASSEGTYEQYF. The CDR3 DNA follows: TGCGCCAGCAGTGAGGGGACATACGAGCAGTACTTC.

The chain joins TRBV2 to TRBJ2-2; TRBD1 is a possible D gene (5 bases). The germline V gene has CDR1 SNHLY and CDR2 FYNNEI. The CDR3 has 13 amino acids. V lost 3 bases, J lost 3 bases, and 5 bases lay in between. CDR3 DNA sequence: TGTGCCAGCAGTGAGGGGCACACCGGGGAGCTGTTTTTT. It yields the protein CASSEGHTGELFF.

The CDR3, as DNA: TGTGCCAGCAGCCTATCGCTATTCGGGACTAGCGGTCCCTACGAGCAGTACTTC. Its protein is CASSLSLFGTSGPYEQYF. J is TRBJ2-7 and V is TRBV7-8, with 11 positions matching TRBD2. The trim removed 5 bases at V and 2 bases at J, leaving 14 bases unmatched. The CDR3 sequence is 18 residues long. The V gene's germline CDR1 is SGHVS and CDR2 FQNEAQ. Variable domain in full (rest from reference TRBV7-8 and TRBJ2-7): GAGVSQSPRYKVAKRGQDVALRCDPISGHVSLFWYQQALGQGPEFLTYFQNEAQLDKSGLPSDRFFAERPEGSVSTLKIQRTQQEDSAVYLCASSLSLFGTSGPYEQYFGPGTRLTVT.

The V gene is TRBV5-4, the J gene TRBJ2-5, with 10 bases matching TRBD2. From germline, CDR1 is SGHNT and CDR2 YYREEE (reference sequence). V lost 4 bases to trimming and J lost 5 bases; unmatched junction nucleotides: 8. This CDR3 has 15 amino acids. Here the CDR3 DNA reads TGTGCCAGCAGCCAGAGCGGGAGGGTGGGCGAGACCCAGTACTTC. Translated: CASSQSGRVGETQYF.

The sample holds a few counts of this clone. V and J are TRBV29-1 and TRBJ1-1, with D perhaps matching TRBD1 (5 bases). Trimming took off 3 bases at V and 6 bases at J, with 20 bases between the two ends. The CDR3 covers 15 residues. From germline, CDR1 is SQVTM and CDR2 ANQGSEA. CDR3 coding DNA: TGCAGCGTTGATGGTGACGAGCAGGGAAAGGCTGAAGCTTTCTTT. It is translated as CSVDGDEQGKAEAFF.

J is TRBJ1-5 and V is TRBV2; TRBD1 agrees at 7 bases. Germline V CDR1 and CDR2: SNHLY, FYNNEI. This CDR3 contains 13 residues. The junction had 5 bases not matched to a gene; V was cut back by 5 bases and J by 7 bases. CDR3 residues: CASSSGGNQPQHF. CDR3 DNA sequence: TGTGCCAGCAGTTCAGGGGGGAACCAGCCCCAGCATTTT.

The CDR3 sequence: CAWSQRGGHEQYF. The CDR3 DNA follows: TGTGCCTGGAGCCAGCGGGGGGGACACGAGCAGTACTTC. This chain joins TRBV30 and TRBJ2-7; TRBD2 matches 10 bases. The V gene's germline CDR1 is GTSNPN and CDR2 SVGIG (reference sequence). This CDR3 comprises 13 residues. V shed 3 bases, J shed 5 bases, and the junction held 4 bases outside the gene matches. The variable domain in full, with the rest retrieved from reference TRBV30 and TRBJ2-7, is SQTIHQWPATLVQPVGSPLSLECTVEGTSNPNLYWYRQAAGRGLQLLFYSVGIGQISSEVPQNLSASRPQDRQFILSSKKLLLSDSGFYLCAWSQRGGHEQYFGPGTRLTVT.

This chain uses TRBV25-1 with TRBJ2-2, with 15 bases lining up with TRBD2. This CDR3 contains 17 residues. Per germline, CDR1 MGHDK and CDR2 SYGVNS. After removal of 6 bases from V and 6 bases from J, the junction contained 8 bases not matched to a gene. The CDR3 sequence: CASSVGLAGGPPGELFF. As DNA, the CDR3 is TGTGCCAGCAGCGTCGGACTAGCGGGAGGGCCCCCCGGGGAGCTGTTTTTT.

The rearrangement joins TRBV6-5 to TRBJ1-1; D may be TRBD1 (5 bases). The germline V gene encodes CDR1 MNHEY and CDR2 SVGAGI. Trimming removed 0 bases at V and 0 bases at J, with 8 bases between. CDR3 size: 15 residues. The CDR3 DNA is TGTGCCAGCAGTTACTCATTCAGGGTGAACACTGAAGCTTTCTTT. Protein product: CASSYSFRVNTEAFF.